The following is a TCR beta chain sequence with its context. No antigen is known for it. No much larger clonotype is one base removed from it; base qualities were not supplied. This sample was included in a study of molecular identifiers for immune sequencing clone quantification listed by TCRdb under 2018. With respect to the entire study: For a replicate experiment, RNA from around 20,000 or 100,000 naive CD8 T cells was divided into five aliquots, of which four were sequenced. CD8 T cells were used in a methods study to benchmark molecular-identifier clustering-based TCR repertoire sequencing (MIDCIRS) and TCR RNA copy counting.

V and J are trimmed by 6 bases and 10 bases, and the gene matches miss 12 bases of the junction. The CDR3 has 15 amino acids, counting the end cysteine and phenylalanine. This entry keeps only the CDR3 DNA: 45 bases, framed from base 1. Study-level results and caveats: Spiked-in Jurkat TCR RNA equal to a single cell's worth was reported to be detectable even within 1,100,000 naive CD8 T cells. Modeling estimated about 2.8 recovered TCR RNA copies per cell, compared with about ten by digital PCR, which implies about 30% capture efficiency. When barcode sub-clustering was omitted, TCR diversity was inflated by chimeric consensus sequences, with chimeras reaching as high as 47%. In CMV-specific effector cells, clones with more than 20 RNA copies contained over 98% of molecules, whereas in naive cells such clones contained under 1% of molecules. Spiked-in Jurkat TCR RNA (10 copies' worth), which is not part of the donor repertoire, was contained in the naive libraries. Highly expanded clone sizes could be underestimated if identical TCR molecules share a barcode.

Receptors were amplified or captured by PCR. The reads were generated on an Illumina HiSeq 4000. Bulk TCR libraries were prepared as previously described, using TCR primers listed in Table S5. The Qiagen AllPrep DNA/RNA kit was used to purify total RNA. Before analysis, reads from multiple sequencing runs of one library were combined. On the authors' methods: Reads were retained only if the reads had an exact TCR constant sequence, and the retained reads were trimmed to 150 nt and grouped according to their 12-nt molecular barcodes. Within each barcode group, reads were sub-clustered at a 15% Levenshtein threshold, and quality-weighted consensus sequences were built per RNA molecule. Non-functional sequences were excluded, and lower-count sequences lying one edit away from another sequence were also excluded. Barcode sub-clusters with fewer than 20% of the maximum read count were removed, based on fitting two negative binomial distributions. TCRdb reran the public reads through fastp at Q25 and MiXCR, keeping productive beta chains. Rows are combined by CDR3 protein, so each entry shows the most common genes and DNA. These V and J calls are TCRdb output, not the study's own analysis. This sample lists around 460,000 distinct CDR3 sequences; over 20% were detected once. Around 0.84% of the sample comes from the top ten.

Naive CD8 T cell libraries were made from around 18,000 to 910,000 sorted cells using 10%, 30% or 50% of purified RNA. Naive CD8 T cells, defined as CD8+CD4-CCR7+CD45RA+, were FACS-sorted into RLT Plus buffer on a BD FACSAria II. To test detection sensitivity, Jurkat RNA equivalent to more than eight TCR copies was spiked into samples of about 19,000-1,000,000 naive CD8 T cells. CD8 T cells were enriched using RosetteSep CD8+ T Cell Enrichment Cocktail and Ficoll-Paque, and the enriched cells then underwent ACK red cell lysis. This sequence was found in a human donor in good health. Some libraries in this study had Jurkat cell RNA spiked in. The receptor chain draws on TRBV12-3 or TRBV12-4 and TRBJ2-1, with 10 bases in between that match TRBD2. Sequenced input: naive CD8+ T cells from blood, with Jurkat cell RNA spiked in. The cell subset or site label, as the study defines it: FACS-sorted CD8+CD4-CCR7+CD45RA+ naive T cells. DNA sequence: TGTGCCAGCAGATCATCAGCGGGGGGGGTCCGGGAGCAGTTCTTC. Protein translation: CASRSSAGGVREQFF.